Presented here are 8 T cell receptor beta chains from one specimen sequenced in a study of T cells in localized non-small cell lung cancer. The repertoire was sequenced with immunoSEQ multiplex PCR; TCRdb's copy has only in-frame clones and lacks some. The sample yields under 75,000 clones, roughly nine tenths seen once. The source material was peripheral blood, sampled before any cancer treatment. All receptors come from a male donor aged 60 or over with stage III squamous cell lung carcinoma.

The chain employs TRBV19 and TRBJ2-2; D might be TRBD1 or TRBD2, each matching 5 bases. CDR1 is LNHDA, CDR2 SQIVND, per germline (reference sequence). The CDR3 is made up of 15 amino acids. V was shortened by 3 bases and J by 4 bases, with 12 bases between the two germline ends. CDR3: CASSILLGGTGELFF. CDR3 nucleotide sequence: TGTGCCAGTAGTATCTTGCTTGGGGGCACCGGGGAGCTGTTTTTT.

This clone was counted only a few times. This sequence joins TRBV2 and TRBJ1-2, with no clear D. This CDR3 is built from 12 residues. Germline V gene lookup returns CDR1 SNHLY and CDR2 FYNNEI. The V gene lost 4 bases and the J gene lost 8 bases, with 11 bases spanning the gap. The CDR3 nucleotides are TGTGCCAGCAGTGGGCGAAATAAGGGCTACACCTTC. Its translation: CASSGRNKGYTF.

The chain uses TRBV7-6 and TRBJ1-6; D gene unclear. CDR3 length: 15 residues. CDR1 and CDR2 from the germline V gene are SGHVS and FNYEAQ. Trimming took off 4 bases at V and 7 bases at J, with 14 bases between the two ends. The CDR3 sequence is CASSSRRASNSPLHF. CDR3 DNA: TGTGCCAGCAGCTCACGCCGGGCATCCAATTCACCCCTCCACTTT. Full variable domain (rest looked up from reference TRBV7-6 and TRBJ1-6): GAGVSQSPRYKVTKRGQDVALRCDPISGHVSLYWYRQALGQGPEFLTYFNYEAQQDKSGLPNDRFSAERPEGSISTLTIQRTEQRDSAMYRCASSSRRASNSPLHFGNGTRLTVT.

For the CDR3, the DNA is TGTGCCAGTAGTATCGGAACCCCTCAGACCCAGTACTTC. Protein: CASSIGTPQTQYF. The chain carries TRBV19 and TRBJ2-5; D remains unclear. The CDR3 is 13 amino acids. Trimming shortened V by 3 bases and J by 6 bases, and 11 bases separated the two germline ends. Germline loops: CDR1 LNHDA, CDR2 SQIVND (reference sequence). The whole variable domain, remainder taken from reference TRBV19 and TRBJ2-5, is DGGITQSPKYLFRKEGQNVTLSCEQNLNHDAMYWYRQDPGQGLRLIYYSQIVNDFQKGDIAEGYSVSREKKESFPLTVTSAQKNPTAFYLCASSIGTPQTQYFGPGTRLLVL.

This chain's CDR3 is CASSFDRNYGYTF. DNA of the CDR3: TGTGCCAGCAGTTTCGACAGAAACTATGGCTACACCTTC. J is TRBJ1-2 and V is TRBV27; tentative D call: TRBD1 (5 bases). CDR1 is MNHEY and CDR2 is SMNVEV in the germline V gene (reference sequence). CDR3 length equals 13 residues. With 3 bases removed from V and 2 bases from J, the gap between germline ends came to 7 bases.

The gene calls are TRBV5-1 and TRBJ2-1, with D possibly TRBD2 on 6 matching bases. The germline CDR1 and CDR2 sequences are SGHRS and YFSETQ. The V and J ends lost 6 bases and 6 bases respectively, with 22 bases between them. The CDR3 covers 16 residues. CDR3 nucleotide sequence: TGCGCCAGCACTACTCCTGGAGGGCTTAGTAGCAATGAGCAGTTCTTC. Its protein is CASTTPGGLSSNEQFF.

This chain joins TRBV7-2 and TRBJ2-5; D gene unclear. The CDR3 is 14 amino acids. Per germline, CDR1 SGHTA and CDR2 FQGNSA. Trimming removed 3 bases at V and 2 bases at J, with 10 bases between. CDR3 loop: CASSFALTQETQYF. In nucleotides, the CDR3 is TGTGCCAGCAGCTTTGCGCTGACACAAGAGACCCAGTACTTC.

This clone appeared a few times. The chain links TRBV19 to TRBJ1-2, with D possibly matching TRBD1 (6 bases). The V gene lost 4 bases and the J gene lost 2 bases, with 14 bases spanning the gap. The CDR3 loop spans 15 amino acids. Germline lookup yields CDR1 LNHDA and CDR2 SQIVND (reference sequence). The CDR3 DNA follows: TGTGCCAGTAGTACCCGCGGACAGACGAACTATGGCTACACCTTC. Translated, it gives CASSTRGQTNYGYTF.